The next 9 T cell receptor beta chains were all read from a single sample in a study of blood T cells in healthy people across ages. Then a second PCR, running roughly 7 to 11 cycles, was carried out with a sample-barcoded 5' primer and a J-beta primer mix. TCRdb re-called the 5' RACE reads through MiXCR, storing one row per CDR3 protein. The sample lists about 700,000 distinct CDR3 sequences; about a third were seen once. Sequenced material: blood. Receptors originate from a woman at least 80 years old in good health.

This clonotype was found a few times. V gene TRBV7-9 combines with J gene TRBJ1-6; no reliable D call. V shed 1 base and J shed 5 bases, with 12 bases lying between them. CDR1 is SEHNR and CDR2 is FQNEAQ in the germline V gene (reference sequence). The CDR3 runs 16 residues. DNA for the CDR3: TGTGCCAGCAGCTTAGGGTCCGGCGGGAATAATTCACCCCTCCACTTT. Translation gives CASSLGSGGNNSPLHF.

This clonotype showed up many times. The genes are TRBV20-1 and TRBJ2-1, with TRBD2 matching 10 bases. The germline gives CDR1 DFQATT, CDR2 SNEGSKA (reference sequence). V trimming: 6 bases; J trimming: 10 bases; junction bases outside the gene matches: 12. The CDR3 extends over 14 amino acids. The CDR3 is CSALSGGADGEQFF. Written as DNA, the CDR3 is TGCAGTGCCCTCAGCGGGGGGGCCGATGGGGAGCAGTTCTTC.

Concerning this clonotype itself: A much larger clone lies one base from this, so it may be a read error. The rearrangement links TRBV4-2 to TRBJ2-1, with TRBD2 matching 9 bases. The length of the CDR3 is 16 residues. The germline CDR1 and CDR2 sequences are LGHNA and YNFKEQ. The CDR3 spells CASSQETSGPYSEQFF. The CDR3 DNA follows: TGTGCCAGCAGCCAAGAGACTAGCGGACCCTACAGTGAGCAGTTCTTC.

In its sample, this clonotype was seen a few times. CDR3: CASTQDRLTSYGYTF. The DNA for the CDR3 is TGTGCCAGTACTCAGGACAGGCTTACCTCCTATGGCTACACCTTC. The chain joins TRBV19 to TRBJ1-2; TRBD1 matches 7 bases. CDR3 size: 15 residues. In germline, CDR1 is LNHDA, CDR2 SQIVND (reference sequence). Unmatched junction bases numbered 12, after V lost 7 bases and J lost 4 bases.

A note on this clonotype: A single base separates this from a much larger clone, so it may be a read error. This chain links TRBV5-6 with TRBJ1-5; possible D gene TRBD1, 5 bases. Germline values: CDR1 SGHDT, CDR2 YYEEEE. V shed 0 bases and J shed 6 bases, with 25 bases lying between them. The CDR3 has 19 amino acids. This CDR3 is CASSLARTRGRDEVQPQHF. CDR3 bases: TGTGCCAGCAGCTTGGCCCGGACCCGGGGCAGGGACGAGGTTCAGCCCCAGCATTTT.

The table lists this clonotype with a few counts. The V gene is TRBV5-1, the J gene TRBJ2-5; TRBD2 aligns across 12 bases. The trim removed 4 bases at V and 5 bases at J, leaving 9 bases unmatched. Germline V gene data show CDR1 as SGHRS and CDR2 as YFSETQ. The CDR3 consists of 16 residues. CDR3 in DNA: TGCGCCAGCAGCACCGGAGGGCTAGCGGGGGGGGAGACCCAGTACTTC. This translates into CASSTGGLAGGETQYF.

Regarding this clonotype: A read error may produce the germline difference seen at one junction end. This chain connects TRBV6-2 or TRBV6-3 to TRBJ1-5; tentative D call: TRBD1 (6 bases). The CDR3 length is 15 residues. Germline V gene data show CDR1 as MNHEY and CDR2 as SVGEGT. The CDR3 coding sequence is TGTACCAGCAGGCCCCGTCCAGAAGGGGGTCAGCCCCGGCATTTT. Amino acids: CTSRPRPEGGQPRHF.

This clonotype was counted ten times or more. The genes are TRBV27 and TRBJ1-5, with D possibly being TRBD1 (5 bases). Between the trimmed V and J ends, which lost 2 bases and 7 bases, there was a span of 12 bases. CDR1 and CDR2 (germline): MNHEY, SMNVEV (reference sequence). This CDR3 is 14 amino acids long. CDR3 bases: TGTGCCAGCAGTTTAGGAGGGTGGGGCCAGCCCCAGCATTTT. Amino acid sequence: CASSLGGWGQPQHF.

This clonotype was observed at least ten times. This sequence joins TRBV20-1 and TRBJ1-2, with D perhaps matching TRBD1 (5 bases). The CDR3 has 15 residues. The germline V and J ends were trimmed by 3 bases and 2 bases, with 16 bases remaining between them. CDR1 and CDR2 (germline): DFQATT, SNEGSKA (reference sequence). CDR3 sequence (DNA): TGCAGTGCTAGTGGGACCACCCGGGGAAACTATGGCTACACCTTC. This sequence encodes CSASGTTRGNYGYTF.